This TCR beta chain derives from a study of CD8 T cells in Susac syndrome (dated by TCRdb to about 2019). Regarding the research as a whole: Repertoire sequencing was used to test whether CD8+ T cell activation and differentiation in Susac syndrome was antigen driven. The clonality of the CD8+ T cell repertoire was compared across over 9 healthy donors, some 14 Susac syndrome patients and under 18 multiple sclerosis patients.

Worth noting for this clonotype: Its antigen remains unidentified. Base quality data are lacking; no much larger clone is found one base away.

Beyond this particular receptor, the publication reports: The TCR sequencing and HLA analysis was acknowledged to have included a relatively small number of individuals.

RNA was extracted using the RNeasy kit, and roughly 0.45 to 1 microgram was reverse transcribed with random hexamers. TCR beta CDR3 regions were amplified with the immunoSEQ multiplex PCR assay covering 54 Vbeta and 13 Jbeta segments. Bias from PCR amplification was corrected by using a synthetic template baseline for primer optimization and for computational correction. The paper's processing steps were these. Reads were annotated to V, D and J genes according to IMGT and were analyzed with immunoSEQ Analyzer, with only productive sequences retained. Clonality was calculated as one minus the Shannon entropy normalized by log2 of the number of productive unique sequences. For each patient and control, public and private clones were evaluated within the 100 most prevalent clones. Clones were defined as Susac-specific when absent from the healthy and MS cohorts, from approximately 1,100 published viral clones and from other ImmuneACCESS disease sequences. TCRdb reprocessed the public reads (quality trimming at Q25 with fastp, clone calling with MiXCR) and kept in-frame beta chains. Every entry covers one CDR3 protein and lists the most common genes and DNA from its rows. These V and J calls rely on TCRdb rather than the paper's analysis. Across this sample there are just over 150,000 distinct CDR3 sequences, with approximately 93% seen only once. The ten largest make up about 0.21% of the sample.

CDR1 and CDR2 were assigned from the germline V gene as KGHSH and LQKENI. Including the terminal cysteine and phenylalanine, the CDR3 comprises 11 residues. Of the read, only the CDR3 DNA is kept; its 33 bases are in frame from base 1. V lost 6 bases and J lost 3 bases; the stretch between them is 5 bases long. Peripheral blood CD8+ and CD4+ T cells from healthy donors, Susac syndrome patients and multiple sclerosis patients were profiled using high-throughput TCR beta sequencing. Treatment-naive patients with stable or active relapsing-remitting disease fulfilling revised McDonald criteria were used as multiple sclerosis controls. Bulk CD8+ and CD4+ T cells were purified by magnetic negative isolation, whereas CD8+ TEMRA cells were enriched by FACS. Blood was drawn into EDTA tubes, processed within 24 hours, and PBMCs were isolated by density gradient centrifugation. PBMCs intended for TCR sequencing were cryopreserved in liquid nitrogen and were subsequently thawed in a 37 degrees C water bath. A purity of at least 90% was achieved for sorted or isolated CD4+, CD8+ and CD8+ TEMRA cells.

The sample taken for sequencing was CD8+ T cells from PBMCs. The receptor comes from a human donor with multiple sclerosis. The chain is made from TRBV18 and TRBJ2-5, with the D gene call left open. DNA sequence: TGTGCCAGCTCCCGAGAAGAGACCCAGTACTTC. This gives the protein CASSREETQYF.